This entry is about one T cell receptor beta chain. The target antigen is unknown. CDR1 is MNHEY and CDR2 is SVGAGI in the germline V gene. This CDR3 is built from 14 residues. Trimming left V 8 bases short and J 3 bases short, with 16 bases between. This sample was included in a study of T-cell memory formation after mild COVID-19. 5'RACE with constant-segment primers built TCRalpha and TCRbeta cDNA libraries with UMIs. One entry per CDR3 protein, called by TCRdb with MiXCR from the 5' RACE reads. The sample contains 450,000 to 650,000 distinct CDR3 sequences, about a fifth of which appear only once. Notes on the study in general: That cross-reactive memory joined was suggested by some responding clones appearing in pre-infection memory.

The clonotype comes from an adult woman who had mild COVID-19 (a few samples of this study predate the infection). Cell type and time point are not known. Material: PBMCs or a T cell subset sorted from them (not recorded which). This sequence joins TRBV6-5 and TRBJ1-2; weak D call: TRBD1 (5 bases). The CDR3 DNA reads TGTGCCAGCGCAGCAGGAGGGGTTGACTATGGCTACACCTTC. This sequence encodes CASAAGGVDYGYTF.